A selection of T cell receptor beta chains follows, all from one sample in a study of cytomegalovirus exposure and HLA in healthy donors. Libraries were prepared by immunoSEQ multiplex PCR; TCRdb keeps only in-frame clonotypes and omits some of them. Among roughly 180,000 clones, around 76% were seen once, and the ten largest hold 1.5%. Input material: PBMCs. These receptor sequences come from a man aged 40-49 years in good health and CMV-seronegative. CDR3s include the opening cysteine and the closing phenylalanine or tryptophan. D genes are given only for firm matches. Size values are once, few and many counts, or a class for expanded clones, and some rows have none.

D gene	J gene	clone size	V gene	CDR3 DNA	CDR3 protein
TRBD2	TRBJ2-3	few	TRBV5-4	TGTGCCAGCAGCCCAAGGGTAGCGGGGGCGGTAGATACGCAGTATTTT	CASSPRVAGAVDTQYF
-	TRBJ2-7	once	TRBV27	TGTGCCAGCAGTTTAACTACTGAAATAGGCAGGGGTAGGATGGAGCAGTACTTC	CASSLTTEIGRGRMEQYF
TRBD2	TRBJ2-1	-	TRBV15	TGTGCCACCAGCGGGGGACTAGCGGGAGTTGCCGATGAGCAGTTCTTC	CATSGGLAGVADEQFF
-	TRBJ1-5	-	TRBV19	TGTGCCAGTAGTATACCCTACAATCAGCCCCAGCATTTT	CASSIPYNQPQHF
-	TRBJ1-3	-	TRBV15	TGTGCCACCAGCAGAGATGGCGGGGTAGGAAAGGAAAACACCATATATTTT	CATSRDGGVGKENTIYF
TRBD2	TRBJ2-1	-	TRBV7-3	TGTGCCAGCAGCTTAAGGGGCGGGAGGAACTCCTACAATGAGCAGTTCTTC	CASSLRGGRNSYNEQFF
-	TRBJ1-1	-	TRBV4-3	TGCGCCAGCAGCCAAGGTGAGGCCGCTGCTCGAAACTTT	CASSQGEAAARNF
-	TRBJ2-3	-	TRBV2	TGTGCCAGCAGTAAACTCAGGGCCGGCACAGATACGCAGTATTTT	CASSKLRAGTDTQYF
-	TRBJ2-3	-	TRBV29-1	TGCAGCGTTATCCCCCAGGGGCAGTTCACAGATACGCAGTATTTT	CSVIPQGQFTDTQYF
-	TRBJ2-1	-	TRBV5-1	TGCGCCAGCAGCTTGGGTGGAAGGGGTTACAATGAGCAGTTCTTC	CASSLGGRGYNEQFF
TRBD1	TRBJ2-7	once	TRBV2	TGTGCCGGGGGGACAGGACTCTCCTACGAGCAGTACTTC	CAGGTGLSYEQYF
-	TRBJ2-5	-	TRBV9	TGTGCCAGCAGCGCGGGGATGGGGGGGCTTAGAGAGACCCAGTACTTC	CASSAGMGGLRETQYF
-	TRBJ1-2	-	TRBV27	TGTGCCAGCAGTTTGCTATCCGGGGGTTTGCGAGGCTACACCTTC	CASSLLSGGLRGYTF
-	TRBJ2-5	-	TRBV27	TGTGCCAGCAGTTCCAGGGTTGGTGAGACCCAGTACTTC	CASSSRVGETQYF
-	TRBJ1-1	-	TRBV5-1	TGCGCCAGCAGCCCGTCGGGTAGGCAGGGTGGTACTGAAGCTTTCTTT	CASSPSGRQGGTEAFF
-	TRBJ2-7	-	TRBV30	TGTGCCTGGAGTGAGGGCGGGTCCTACGAGCAGTACTTC	CAWSEGGSYEQYF
-	TRBJ1-2	-	TRBV28	TGTGCCAGCAGTTTGCGGGGGAATTCGCGTGGCTACACCTTC	CASSLRGNSRGYTF
-	TRBJ2-2	-	TRBV10-3	TGTGCCATCAGTGTCGGGCAGGGTAACACCGGGGAGCTGTTTTTT	CAISVGQGNTGELFF
-	TRBJ1-4	-	TRBV18	TGTGCCAGCTCACCCCCGAATCGGGGAGAGGCTAATGAAAAACTGTTTTTT	CASSPPNRGEANEKLFF
-	TRBJ2-7	few	TRBV2	TGTGCCAGCAGACAGCCATTCACCTACGAGCAGTACTTC	CASRQPFTYEQYF
TRBD2	TRBJ2-3	few	TRBV25-1	TGTGCCAGCAGTGAGGGAACTAGCGGGGGCACAGATACGCAGTATTTT	CASSEGTSGGTDTQYF
TRBD1	TRBJ1-3	-	TRBV6-1	TGTGCCAGCAGGACGGGACAGGGGAACACCATATATTTT	CASRTGQGNTIYF
-	TRBJ2-5	-	TRBV9	TGTGCCAGCAGCGGTGTCCTCCAGGGAGAGACCCAGTACTTC	CASSGVLQGETQYF
-	TRBJ2-7	-	TRBV19	TGTGCCAGTAGTATTGGCGCCAGGGGGGACGAGCAGTACTTC	CASSIGARGDEQYF
TRBD1	TRBJ1-4	once	TRBV2	TGTGCCAGCAGCCCCGGGACAGGGGCCGAAAAACTGTTTTTT	CASSPGTGAEKLFF
TRBD1	TRBJ2-7	-	TRBV2	TGTGCCAGCAGGGAACAGGGGGGCTCCTACGAGCAGTACTTC	CASREQGGSYEQYF
-	TRBJ2-1	-	TRBV23-1	TGCGCCAGCAGTCACCCGACAGACAATGAGCAGTTCTTC	CASSHPTDNEQFF
-	TRBJ1-2	-	TRBV7-3	TGTGCCAGCAGCATCTCGCCCGCGGAAACATATGGCTACACCTTC	CASSISPAETYGYTF
TRBD1	TRBJ1-2	once	TRBV28	TGTGCCAGCAGTTTATTGTCGCCGGGACAGGGGTTTGGCTACACCTTC	CASSLLSPGQGFGYTF
-	TRBJ1-6	-	TRBV7-2	TGTGCCAGCAGCTTAGATCTCTCACCCCTCCACTTT	CASSLDLSPLHF
-	TRBJ1-1	-	TRBV7-2	TGTGCCAGCAGCCTATGGAGGGGAACTGAAGCTTTCTTT	CASSLWRGTEAFF
TRBD2	TRBJ2-5	-	TRBV7-2	TGTGCCAGCAGCTTAGGGCCACTAGCGACGCAAGAGACCCAGTACTTC	CASSLGPLATQETQYF
TRBD1	TRBJ2-2	-	TRBV5-1	TGCGCCAGCAGCGAGGGACAGGGCGACGTCGGGGAGCTGGTTTTT	CASSEGQGDVGELVF
-	TRBJ2-7	-	TRBV6-1	TGTGCCAGCAGTGAGGGGGCGACTTGGACCTACGAGCAGTACTTC	CASSEGATWTYEQYF
TRBD2	TRBJ2-5	-	TRBV7-2	TGTGCCAGCAGCTTAGGCTCGGCGGGGGTGCAAGAGACCCAGTACTTC	CASSLGSAGVQETQYF
TRBD2	TRBJ2-4	few	TRBV5-4	TGTGTAGCGAGCGGGGATCCCAAAAACATTCAGTACTTC	CVASGDPKNIQYF
TRBD1	TRBJ2-7	-	TRBV9	TGTGCCAGCACCAGTTCATCCGGGACAGGGGTCGAGCAGTACTTC	CASTSSSGTGVEQYF
-	TRBJ1-2	few	TRBV2	TGTGCCAGCAGTGAAGTTGTCGCAGGGCTCTTTGGCTACACCTTC	CASSEVVAGLFGYTF
-	TRBJ1-4	once	TRBV6-1	TGTGCCAGCGCCAGACAGGCCGATAATGAAAAACTGTTTTTT	CASARQADNEKLFF
-	TRBJ2-7	-	TRBV28	TGTGCCAGCAGTTATGCTAACAGGGTCTTTGAGCAGTACTTC	CASSYANRVFEQYF
TRBD2	TRBJ2-7	-	TRBV4-3	TGCGCCAGCAGCCAGGGACTATCCTACGAGCAGTACTTC	CASSQGLSYEQYF
TRBD1	TRBJ1-6	-	TRBV28	TGTGCCAGCAGAAGTTGGGGGACAGCCGATAATTCACCCCTCCACTTT	CASRSWGTADNSPLHF
-	TRBJ1-6	-	TRBV28	TGTGCCAGCAACCGTGGCTATTCACCCCTCCACTTT	CASNRGYSPLHF
-	TRBJ1-4	-	TRBV7-9	TGTGCCAGCAGCTTGGGGGGGCCGTCTAATGAAAAACTGTTTTTT	CASSLGGPSNEKLFF
TRBD2	TRBJ2-5	-	TRBV4-3	TGCGCCAGCAGCCAAGATCGGTCGCGGGGGGGCCAGAAGACCCAGTACTTC	CASSQDRSRGGQKTQYF
-	TRBJ2-5	-	TRBV11-3	TGTGCCAGCAGCCCCCCAGGGGGGCAAGAGACCCAGTACTTC	CASSPPGGQETQYF
-	TRBJ2-5	-	TRBV10-2	TGCGCCAGCACCTCGGGACTGCCTGGAGAGACCCAGTACTTC	CASTSGLPGETQYF
-	TRBJ2-7	-	TRBV6-5	TGTGCCAGCAGTTACTCCCCGGGAAGATTTGGCTACGAGCAGTACTTC	CASSYSPGRFGYEQYF
TRBD1	TRBJ1-6	-	TRBV6-6	TGTGCCAGCAGTTACGGGACAGAAAGTAATTCACCCCTCCACTTT	CASSYGTESNSPLHF
-	TRBJ2-3	few	TRBV28	TGTGCCAGCAGTTCCATGGTGGGGGGGGCTGATACGCAGTATTTT	CASSSMVGGADTQYF